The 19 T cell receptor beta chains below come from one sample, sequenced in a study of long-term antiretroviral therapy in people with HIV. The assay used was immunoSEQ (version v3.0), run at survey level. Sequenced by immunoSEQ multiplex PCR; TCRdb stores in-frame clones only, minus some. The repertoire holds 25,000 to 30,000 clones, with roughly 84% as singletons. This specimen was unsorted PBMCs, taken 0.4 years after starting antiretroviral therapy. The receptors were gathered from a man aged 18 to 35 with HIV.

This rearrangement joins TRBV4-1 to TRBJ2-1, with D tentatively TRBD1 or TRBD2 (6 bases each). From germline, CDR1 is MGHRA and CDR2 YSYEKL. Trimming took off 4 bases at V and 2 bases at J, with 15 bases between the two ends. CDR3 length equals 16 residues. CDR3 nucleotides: TGCGCCAGCAGCCGCCCAATGGGGGGCACCTACAATGAGCAGTTCTTC. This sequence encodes CASSRPMGGTYNEQFF.

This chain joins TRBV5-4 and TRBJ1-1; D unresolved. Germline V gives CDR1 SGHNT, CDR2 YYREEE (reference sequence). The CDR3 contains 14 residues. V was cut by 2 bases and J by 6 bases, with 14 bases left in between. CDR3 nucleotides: TGTGCCAGCAGCTTCTTAGGTCGGGTCCCTGAAGCTTTCTTT. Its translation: CASSFLGRVPEAFF.

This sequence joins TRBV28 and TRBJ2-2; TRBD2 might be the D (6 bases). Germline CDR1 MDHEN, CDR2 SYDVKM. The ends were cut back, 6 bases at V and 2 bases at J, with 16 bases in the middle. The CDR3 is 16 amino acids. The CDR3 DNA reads TGTGCCAGCAGCACGGTCGGGGACTCTAACACCGGGGAGCTGTTTTTT. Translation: CASSTVGDSNTGELFF.

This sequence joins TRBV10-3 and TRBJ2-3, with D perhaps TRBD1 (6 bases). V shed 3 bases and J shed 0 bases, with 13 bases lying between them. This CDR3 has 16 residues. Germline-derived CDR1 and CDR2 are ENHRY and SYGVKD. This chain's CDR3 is CAISEPGQSSTDTQYF. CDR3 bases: TGTGCCATCAGTGAACCCGGACAGTCTAGCACAGATACGCAGTATTTT.

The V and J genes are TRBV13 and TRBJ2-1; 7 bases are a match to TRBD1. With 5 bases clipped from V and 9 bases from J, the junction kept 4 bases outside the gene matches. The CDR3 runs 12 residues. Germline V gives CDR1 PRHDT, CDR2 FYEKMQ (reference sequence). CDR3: CASSRDSREQFF. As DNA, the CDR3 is TGTGCCAGCAGCCGGGACAGTCGTGAGCAGTTCTTC.

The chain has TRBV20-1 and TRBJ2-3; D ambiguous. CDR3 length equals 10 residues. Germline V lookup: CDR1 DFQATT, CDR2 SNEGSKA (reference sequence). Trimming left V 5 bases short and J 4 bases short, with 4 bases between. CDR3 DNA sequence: TGCAGTGCTCCCGCAGATACGCAGTATTTT. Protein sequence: CSAPADTQYF.

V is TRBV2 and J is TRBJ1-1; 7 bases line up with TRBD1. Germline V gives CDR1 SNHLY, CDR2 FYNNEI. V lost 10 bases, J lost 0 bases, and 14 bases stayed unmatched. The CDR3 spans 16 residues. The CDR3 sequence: CATQRGRQGMNTEAFF. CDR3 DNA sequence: TGTGCCACCCAAAGGGGGAGACAGGGAATGAACACTGAAGCTTTCTTT. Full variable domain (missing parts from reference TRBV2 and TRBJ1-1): EPEVTQTPSHQVTQMGQEVILRCVPISNHLYFYWYRQILGQKVEFLVSFYNNEISEKSEIFDDQFSVERPDGSNFTLKIRSTKLEDSAMYFCATQRGRQGMNTEAFFGQGTRLTVV.

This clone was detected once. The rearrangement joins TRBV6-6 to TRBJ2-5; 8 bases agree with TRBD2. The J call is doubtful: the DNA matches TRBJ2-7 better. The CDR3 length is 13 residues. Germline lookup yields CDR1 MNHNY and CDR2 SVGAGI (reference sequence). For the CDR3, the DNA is TGTGCCAGCAGCCCGGGAGGGGAGGGCGAGCAGTACTTC. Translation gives CASSPGGEGEQYF.

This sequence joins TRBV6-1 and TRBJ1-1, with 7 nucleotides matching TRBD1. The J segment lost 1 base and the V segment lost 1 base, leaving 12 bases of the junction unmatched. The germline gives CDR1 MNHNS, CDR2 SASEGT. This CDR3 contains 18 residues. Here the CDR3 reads CASSEGGGYREGNTEAFF. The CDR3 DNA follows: TGTGCCAGCAGTGAAGGAGGGGGCTACAGGGAAGGGAACACTGAAGCTTTCTTT.

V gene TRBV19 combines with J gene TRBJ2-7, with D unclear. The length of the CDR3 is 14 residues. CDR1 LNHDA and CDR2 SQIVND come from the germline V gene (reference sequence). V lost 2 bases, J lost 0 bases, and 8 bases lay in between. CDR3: CASSIMVSSYEQYF. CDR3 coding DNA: TGTGCCAGTAGTATAATGGTCAGCTCCTACGAGCAGTACTTC.

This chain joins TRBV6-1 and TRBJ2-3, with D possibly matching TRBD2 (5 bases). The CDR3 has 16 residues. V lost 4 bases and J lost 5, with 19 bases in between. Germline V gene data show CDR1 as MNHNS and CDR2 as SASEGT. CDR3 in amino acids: CASSVENSFGGDTQYF. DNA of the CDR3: TGTGCCAGCAGTGTCGAGAACAGTTTCGGAGGAGATACGCAGTATTTT.

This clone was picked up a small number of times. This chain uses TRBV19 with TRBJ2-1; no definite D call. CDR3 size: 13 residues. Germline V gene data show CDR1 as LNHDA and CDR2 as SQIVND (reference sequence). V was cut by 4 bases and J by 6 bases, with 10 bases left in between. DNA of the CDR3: TGTGCCAGTAGTACCTCATGGGGCAATGAGCAGTTCTTC. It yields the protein CASSTSWGNEQFF.

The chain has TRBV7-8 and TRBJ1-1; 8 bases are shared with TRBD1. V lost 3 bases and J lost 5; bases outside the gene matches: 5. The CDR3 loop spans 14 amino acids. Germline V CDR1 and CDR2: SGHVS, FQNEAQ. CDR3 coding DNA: TGTGCCAGCAGCTTGGACAGGGAATTGACTGAAGCTTTCTTT. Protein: CASSLDRELTEAFF.

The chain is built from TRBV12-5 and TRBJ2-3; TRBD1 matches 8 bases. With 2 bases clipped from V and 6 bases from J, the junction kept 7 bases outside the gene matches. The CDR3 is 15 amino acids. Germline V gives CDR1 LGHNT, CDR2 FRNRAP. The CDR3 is CASGLLDRAGDTQYF. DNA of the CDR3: TGTGCTAGTGGTTTGCTGGACAGGGCGGGGGATACGCAGTATTTT.

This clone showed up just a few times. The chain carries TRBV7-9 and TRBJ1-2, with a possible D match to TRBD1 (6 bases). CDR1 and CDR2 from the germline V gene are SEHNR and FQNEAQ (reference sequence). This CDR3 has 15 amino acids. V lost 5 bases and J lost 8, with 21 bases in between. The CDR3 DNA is TGTGCCAGCAGCCCCGTAGGGGGAAGGTCGGACGGCTACACCTTC. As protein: CASSPVGGRSDGYTF.

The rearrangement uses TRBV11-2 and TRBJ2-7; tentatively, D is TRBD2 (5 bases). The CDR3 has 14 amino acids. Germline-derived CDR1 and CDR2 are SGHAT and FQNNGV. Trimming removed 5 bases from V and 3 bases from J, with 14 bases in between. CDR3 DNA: TGTGCCAGCAGCGCGGGCCCCCGGGGCTACGAGCAGTACTTC. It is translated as CASSAGPRGYEQYF.

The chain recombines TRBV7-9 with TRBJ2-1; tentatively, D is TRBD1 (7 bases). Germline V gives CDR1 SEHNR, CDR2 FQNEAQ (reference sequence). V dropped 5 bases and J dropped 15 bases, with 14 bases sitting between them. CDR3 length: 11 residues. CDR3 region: CASSPGQEGFF. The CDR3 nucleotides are TGTGCCAGCAGCCCCGGACAGGAGGGGTTCTTC. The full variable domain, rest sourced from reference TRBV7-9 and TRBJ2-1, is DTGVSQNPRHKITKRGQNVTFRCDPISEHNRLYWYRQTLGQGPEFLTYFQNEAQLEKSRLLSDRFSAERPKGSFSTLEIQRTEQGDSAMYLCASSPGQEGFFGPGTRLTVL.

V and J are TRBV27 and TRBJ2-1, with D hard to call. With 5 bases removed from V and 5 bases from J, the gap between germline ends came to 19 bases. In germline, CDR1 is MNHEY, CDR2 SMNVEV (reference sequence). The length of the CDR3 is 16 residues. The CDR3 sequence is CASSTLLGWKDNEQFF. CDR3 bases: TGTGCCAGCAGTACCCTACTGGGCTGGAAGGACAATGAGCAGTTCTTC.

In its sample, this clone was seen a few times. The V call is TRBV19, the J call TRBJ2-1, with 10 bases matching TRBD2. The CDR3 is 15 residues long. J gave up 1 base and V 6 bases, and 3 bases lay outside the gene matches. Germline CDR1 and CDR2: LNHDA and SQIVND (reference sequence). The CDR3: CASRSTSGSYNEQFF. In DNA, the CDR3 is TGTGCCAGTAGATCGACTAGCGGGTCCTACAATGAGCAGTTCTTC. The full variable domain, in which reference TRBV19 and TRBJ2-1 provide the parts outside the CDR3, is DGGITQSPKYLFRKEGQNVTLSCEQNLNHDAMYWYRQDPGQGLRLIYYSQIVNDFQKGDIAEGYSVSREKKESFPLTVTSAQKNPTAFYLCASRSTSGSYNEQFFGPGTRLTVL.